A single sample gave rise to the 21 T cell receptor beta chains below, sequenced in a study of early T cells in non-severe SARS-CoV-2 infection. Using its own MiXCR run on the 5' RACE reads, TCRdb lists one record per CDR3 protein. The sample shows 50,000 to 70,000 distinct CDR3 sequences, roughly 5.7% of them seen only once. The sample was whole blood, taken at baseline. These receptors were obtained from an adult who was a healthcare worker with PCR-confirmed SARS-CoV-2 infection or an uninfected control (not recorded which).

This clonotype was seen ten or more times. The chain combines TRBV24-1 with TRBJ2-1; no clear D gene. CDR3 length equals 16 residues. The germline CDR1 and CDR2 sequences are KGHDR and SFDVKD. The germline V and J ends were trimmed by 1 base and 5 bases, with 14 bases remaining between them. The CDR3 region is CATSDLKAVSDNEQFF. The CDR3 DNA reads TGTGCCACCAGTGATTTAAAGGCTGTTTCCGACAATGAGCAGTTCTTC.

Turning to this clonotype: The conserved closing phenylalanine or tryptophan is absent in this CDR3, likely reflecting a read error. CDR3 DNA sequence: TGTGCCAGCAGCTTGGAAGGACTAGCGGGAGCGGAGACCCAGTACTAC. The encoded protein is CASSLEGLAGAETQYY. V gene TRBV5-4 combines with J gene TRBJ2-5, with TRBD2 identical over 13 bases. This CDR3 comprises 16 residues. Germline CDR1 and CDR2: SGHNT and YYREEE (reference sequence). Losses at the gene ends were 0 bases for V and 5 bases for J; bases not matched to a gene: 4.

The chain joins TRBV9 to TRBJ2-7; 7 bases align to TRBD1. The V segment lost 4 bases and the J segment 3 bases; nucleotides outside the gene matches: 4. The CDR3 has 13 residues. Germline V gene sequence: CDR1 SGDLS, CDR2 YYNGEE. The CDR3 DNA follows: TGTGCCAGCAGCCCAAGACAGGGCTACGAGCAGTACTTC. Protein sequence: CASSPRQGYEQYF.

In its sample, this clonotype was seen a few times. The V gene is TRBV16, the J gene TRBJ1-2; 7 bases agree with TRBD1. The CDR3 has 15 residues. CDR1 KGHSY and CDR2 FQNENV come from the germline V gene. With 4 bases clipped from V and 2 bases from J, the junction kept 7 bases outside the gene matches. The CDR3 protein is CASSPLSTGNYGYTF. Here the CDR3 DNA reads TGTGCCAGCAGCCCACTTTCGACAGGGAACTATGGCTACACCTTC.

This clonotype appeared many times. In nucleotides, the CDR3 is TGTGCCAGCAGCTTAGAAACAGGGAGCCCCGAAGCTTTCTTT. It specifies CASSLETGSPEAFF. The rearrangement links TRBV7-9 to TRBJ1-1; TRBD1 is a possible D gene (6 bases). The CDR3 is made up of 14 amino acids. Germline V lookup: CDR1 SEHNR, CDR2 FQNEAQ (reference sequence). The ends were cut back, 1 base at V and 8 bases at J, with 14 bases in the middle.

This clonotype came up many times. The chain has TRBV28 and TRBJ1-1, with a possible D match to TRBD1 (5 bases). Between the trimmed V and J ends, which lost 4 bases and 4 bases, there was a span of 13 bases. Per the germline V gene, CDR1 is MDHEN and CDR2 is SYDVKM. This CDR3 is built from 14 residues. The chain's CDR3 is CASSYYGGGTEAFF. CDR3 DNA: TGTGCCAGCAGTTACTACGGGGGAGGCACTGAAGCTTTCTTT.

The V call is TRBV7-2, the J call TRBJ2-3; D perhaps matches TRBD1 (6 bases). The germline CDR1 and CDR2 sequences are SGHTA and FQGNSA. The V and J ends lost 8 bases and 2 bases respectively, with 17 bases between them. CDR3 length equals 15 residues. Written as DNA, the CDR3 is TGTGCCAGCCGCAAAACAGGGCTCCTCACAGATACGCAGTATTTT. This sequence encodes CASRKTGLLTDTQYF.

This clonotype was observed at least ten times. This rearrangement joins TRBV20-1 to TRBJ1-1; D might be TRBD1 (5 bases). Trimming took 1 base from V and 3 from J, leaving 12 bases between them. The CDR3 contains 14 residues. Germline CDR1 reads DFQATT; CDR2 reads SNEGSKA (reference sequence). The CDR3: CSARAWTSDTEAFF. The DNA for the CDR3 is TGCAGTGCTAGAGCGTGGACATCGGACACTGAAGCTTTCTTT.

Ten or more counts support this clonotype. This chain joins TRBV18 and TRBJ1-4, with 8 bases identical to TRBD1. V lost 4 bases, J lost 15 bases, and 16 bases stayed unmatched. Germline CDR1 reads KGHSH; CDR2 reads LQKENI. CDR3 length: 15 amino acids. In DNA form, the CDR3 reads TGTGCCAGCTCACTCGGACGGGACAGGCTAAGAGGGTTGTTTTTT. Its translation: CASSLGRDRLRGLFF.

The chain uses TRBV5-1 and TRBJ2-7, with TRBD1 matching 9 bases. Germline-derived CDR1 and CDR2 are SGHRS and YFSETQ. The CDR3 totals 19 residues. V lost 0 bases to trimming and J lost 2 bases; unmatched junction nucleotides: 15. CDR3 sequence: CASSLGPDRGGVGTYEQYF. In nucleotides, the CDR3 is TGCGCCAGCAGCTTGGGTCCGGACAGGGGAGGAGTAGGGACCTACGAGCAGTACTTC.

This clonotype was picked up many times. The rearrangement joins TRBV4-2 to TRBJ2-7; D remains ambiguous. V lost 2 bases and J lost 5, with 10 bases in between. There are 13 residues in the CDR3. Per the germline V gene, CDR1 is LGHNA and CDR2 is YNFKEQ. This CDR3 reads CASSQRDRDEQYF. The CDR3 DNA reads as TGTGCCAGCAGCCAACGAGATCGTGACGAGCAGTACTTC.

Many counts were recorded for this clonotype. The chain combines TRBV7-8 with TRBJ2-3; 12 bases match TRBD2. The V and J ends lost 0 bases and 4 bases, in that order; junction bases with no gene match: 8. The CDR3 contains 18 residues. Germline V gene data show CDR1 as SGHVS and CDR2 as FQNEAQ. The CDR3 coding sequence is TGTGCCAGCAGCTTAGCGATTCTAGCGGGAGGGCTGCCAGATACGCAGTATTTT. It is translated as CASSLAILAGGLPDTQYF.

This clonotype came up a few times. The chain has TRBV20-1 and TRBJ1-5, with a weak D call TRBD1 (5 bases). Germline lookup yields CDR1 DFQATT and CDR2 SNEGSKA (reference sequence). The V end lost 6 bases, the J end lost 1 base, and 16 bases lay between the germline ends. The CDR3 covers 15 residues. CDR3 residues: CSAFSGHSSNQPQHF. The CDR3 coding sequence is TGCAGTGCCTTCTCGGGGCACTCAAGCAATCAGCCCCAGCATTTT.

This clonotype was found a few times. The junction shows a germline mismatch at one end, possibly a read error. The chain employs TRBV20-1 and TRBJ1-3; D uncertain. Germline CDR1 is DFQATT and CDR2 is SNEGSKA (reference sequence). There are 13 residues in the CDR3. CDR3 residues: CSAGAGLGNAIYF. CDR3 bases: TGCAGTGCTGGCGCGGGGTTAGGAAACGCCATATATTTT.

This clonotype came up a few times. The CDR3 region has the DNA TGTGCCAGCAGCCAGGACGCTGAAAAACTGTTTTTT. This gives the protein CASSQDAEKLFF. J is TRBJ1-4 and V is TRBV7-9, with D uncertain. V was shortened by 5 bases and J by 7 bases, with 8 bases between the two germline ends. The CDR3 length is 12 residues. The germline CDR1 and CDR2 sequences are SEHNR and FQNEAQ (reference sequence). Drawing the rest from reference TRBV7-9 and TRBJ1-4, the complete variable domain is DTGVSQNPRHKITKRGQNVTFRCDPISEHNRLYWYRQTLGQGPEFLTYFQNEAQLEKSRLLSDRFSAERPKGSFSTLEIQRTEQGDSAMYLCASSQDAEKLFFGSGTQLSVL.

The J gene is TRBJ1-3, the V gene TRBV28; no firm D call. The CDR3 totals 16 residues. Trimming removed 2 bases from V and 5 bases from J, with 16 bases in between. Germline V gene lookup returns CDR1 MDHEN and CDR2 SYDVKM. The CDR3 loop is CASSLGFTSLRNTIYF. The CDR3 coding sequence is TGTGCCAGCAGTTTAGGGTTTACGAGTTTGAGAAACACCATATATTTT.

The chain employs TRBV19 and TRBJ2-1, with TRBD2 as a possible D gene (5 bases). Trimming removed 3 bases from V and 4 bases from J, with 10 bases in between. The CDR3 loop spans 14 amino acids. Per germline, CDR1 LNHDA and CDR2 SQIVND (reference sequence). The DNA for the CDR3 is TGTGCCAGTAGTATCGACTACCTTTACAATGAGCAGTTCTTC. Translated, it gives CASSIDYLYNEQFF.

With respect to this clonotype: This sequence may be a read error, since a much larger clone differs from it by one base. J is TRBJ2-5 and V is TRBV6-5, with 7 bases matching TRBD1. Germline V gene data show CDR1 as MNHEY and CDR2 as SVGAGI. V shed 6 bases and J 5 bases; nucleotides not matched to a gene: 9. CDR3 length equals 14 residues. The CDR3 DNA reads TGTGCCAGCAGCCAAGGGACAGCACATGAGACCCAGTACTTC. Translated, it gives CASSQGTAHETQYF.

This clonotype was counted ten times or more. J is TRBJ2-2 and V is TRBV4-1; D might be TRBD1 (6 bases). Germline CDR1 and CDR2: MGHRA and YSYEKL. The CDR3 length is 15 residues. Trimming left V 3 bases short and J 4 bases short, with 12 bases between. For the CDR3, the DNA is TGCGCCAGCAGCCAGGATGCAGGGGCCACCGGGGAGCTGTTTTTT. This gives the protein CASSQDAGATGELFF.

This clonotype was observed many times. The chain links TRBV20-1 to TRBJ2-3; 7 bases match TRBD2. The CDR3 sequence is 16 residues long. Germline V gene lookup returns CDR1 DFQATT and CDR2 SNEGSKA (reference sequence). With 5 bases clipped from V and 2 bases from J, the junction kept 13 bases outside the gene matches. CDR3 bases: TGCAGTGCTCACCCCGTGTCTAGCGGAGACACAGATACGCAGTATTTT. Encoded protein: CSAHPVSSGDTDTQYF.

CDR3 region: CASSLGQGGFETQYF. The CDR3 DNA follows: TGCGCCAGCAGCCTAGGACAGGGAGGTTTTGAGACCCAGTACTTC. The chain carries TRBV4-3 and TRBJ2-5; 8 nucleotides match TRBD1. V shed 4 bases, J shed 5 bases, and the junction held 9 bases outside the gene matches. The CDR3 is made up of 15 amino acids. Per germline, CDR1 LGHNA and CDR2 YSLEER.